One sample yielded the 20 T cell receptor beta chains listed below, sequenced in a study of Graves' ophthalmopathy and Graves' hyperthyroidism. RNA transcripts served as template for amplifying TCR beta CDR3 sequences. First-round RT-PCR employed HTBI primers, with a second-round multiplex PCR after it. In TCRdb, the multiplex PCR reads were re-called with MiXCR into one record per CDR3 protein. Among over a million distinct CDR3 sequences listed, 35% to 40% were seen once. The sequencing input was peripheral blood or thyroid tissue (not recorded which). The receptors were sampled from an adult man with Graves' hyperthyroidism.

This clonotype was seen only once. V usage is TRBV5-1 and J usage is TRBJ2-1; D is uncertain. Trimming removed 2 bases from V and 0 bases from J, with 9 bases in between. The germline CDR1 and CDR2 sequences are SGHRS and YFSETQ. CDR3 length: 15 residues. This CDR3 is CASSFTSSSYNEQFF. CDR3 bases: TGCGCCAGCAGCTTTACATCGAGCTCCTACAATGAGCAGTTCTTC.

This clonotype has a count of ten or more. The rearrangement uses TRBV2 and TRBJ1-1, with D perhaps TRBD1 (5 bases). V lost 6 bases, J lost 0 bases, and 14 bases lay in between. The germline CDR1 and CDR2 sequences are SNHLY and FYNNEI. The CDR3 covers 15 residues. In nucleotides, the CDR3 is TGTGCCAGCAGCGGAGTTCAGGGCTTGAACACTGAAGCTTTCTTT. Amino acid sequence: CASSGVQGLNTEAFF.

This clonotype was seen repeatedly, ten times or more. The CDR3 sequence: CAISGADNQPQHF. CDR3 coding DNA: TGTGCCATCAGTGGGGCAGACAATCAGCCCCAGCATTTT. The J gene is TRBJ1-5, the V gene TRBV10-3; D gene unclear. The germline V gene has CDR1 ENHRY and CDR2 SYGVKD. This CDR3 region has 13 residues. V was pared by 4 bases and J by 3 bases, with 7 bases between.

Ten or more counts support this clonotype. The rearrangement joins TRBV7-2 to TRBJ2-7; D unresolved. V lost 0 bases to trimming and J lost 3 bases, with 9 bases between them. CDR1 and CDR2 (germline): SGHTA, FQGNSA. The length of the CDR3 is 14 residues. The CDR3 protein is CASSLALTNYEQYF. In nucleotides, the CDR3 is TGTGCCAGCAGCTTAGCGCTGACGAACTACGAGCAGTACTTC.

Many counts were recorded for this clonotype. This chain uses TRBV2 with TRBJ2-7, with D hard to call. The CDR3 has 15 amino acids. Trimming pared 7 bases from V and 0 bases from J, leaving 16 bases between. Germline V lookup: CDR1 SNHLY, CDR2 FYNNEI. CDR3 in DNA: TGTGCCAGCACCGAGATCGTCTCCCTCTCCTACGAGCAGTACTTC. Amino acids: CASTEIVSLSYEQYF.

Ten or more counts support this clonotype. The V call is TRBV9, the J call TRBJ2-2, with D possibly being TRBD2 (5 bases). Trimming left V 2 bases short and J 1 base short, with 9 bases between. The CDR3 totals 15 residues. CDR1 and CDR2 (germline): SGDLS, YYNGEE. CDR3 sequence reads: CASSVGELNTGELFF. Written as DNA, the CDR3 is TGTGCCAGCAGCGTGGGAGAGCTGAACACCGGGGAGCTGTTTTTT.

This clonotype is a singleton in its sample. The V gene is TRBV20-1, the J gene TRBJ1-2; D gene uncertain. CDR1 DFQATT and CDR2 SNEGSKA come from the germline V gene (reference sequence). The CDR3 extends over 13 amino acids. V was shortened by 2 bases and J by 7 bases, with 14 bases between the two germline ends. CDR3 region: CSARFGGIGGYTF. CDR3 nucleotides: TGCAGTGCTAGATTTGGCGGGATCGGTGGCTACACCTTC.

This clonotype occurred many times. The J gene is TRBJ1-1, the V gene TRBV7-6; 8 positions match TRBD1. The germline V gene has CDR1 SGHVS and CDR2 FNYEAQ. CDR3 length: 15 residues. V lost 1 base, J lost 5 bases, and 6 bases stayed unmatched. The CDR3 reads CASSLGSGGVTEAFF. The CDR3 coding sequence is TGTGCCAGCAGCTTAGGGTCAGGGGGCGTAACTGAAGCTTTCTTT.

About this clonotype: This may be a read error, as it is one base from a much larger clone. The V gene is TRBV10-1, the J gene TRBJ1-1; 8 bases are shared with TRBD1. Germline-derived CDR1 and CDR2 are WNHNN and SYGVQD (reference sequence). The CDR3 consists of 15 residues. In DNA form, the CDR3 reads TGCGCCAGCAGCGAGACCAGGACAGGGAACACTGAAGCTCTCTTT. Amino acid sequence: CASSETRTGNTEALF.

CDR3 region: CASSLVVGQLNTGELFF. DNA for the CDR3: TGTGCCAGCAGCTTAGTCGTGGGCCAGCTGAACACCGGGGAGCTGTTTTTT. V gene TRBV7-9 combines with J gene TRBJ2-2; D is undetermined. The CDR3 consists of 17 residues. CDR1 is SEHNR, CDR2 FQNEAQ, per germline (reference sequence). Trimming pared 1 base from V and 1 base from J, leaving 13 bases between.

This clonotype has ten or more counts. This rearrangement joins TRBV6-2 or TRBV6-3 to TRBJ1-2, with D unresolved. This CDR3 comprises 14 residues. With 4 bases removed from V and 7 bases from J, the gap between germline ends came to 16 bases. Germline V CDR1 and CDR2: MNHEY, SVGEGT. The CDR3 loop is CASSWAPEASGYTF. The CDR3 DNA is TGTGCCAGCAGTTGGGCTCCCGAGGCAAGTGGCTACACCTTC.

This chain uses TRBV7-9 with TRBJ2-7; D is undetermined. The CDR3 loop spans 14 amino acids. The V gene's germline CDR1 is SEHNR and CDR2 FQNEAQ (reference sequence). V lost 5 bases, J lost 2 bases, and 13 bases lay in between. This CDR3 is CASSPTQGTYEQYF. In DNA, the CDR3 is TGTGCCAGCAGCCCAACCCAAGGCACCTACGAGCAGTACTTC.

This chain uses TRBV6-4 with TRBJ2-5; D is possibly TRBD2 (5 bases). Per the germline V gene, CDR1 is MRHNA and CDR2 is SNTAGT. The CDR3 has 14 residues. With 3 bases removed from V and 4 bases from J, the gap between germline ends came to 12 bases. The CDR3 DNA follows: TGTGCCAGCAGTGAAGGAGGAGTATCAGAGACCCAGTACTTC. Residues: CASSEGGVSETQYF.

This chain links TRBV7-9 with TRBJ1-1, with 7 bases lining up with TRBD1. Germline V gene sequence: CDR1 SEHNR, CDR2 FQNEAQ (reference sequence). This CDR3 is 14 amino acids long. V shed 5 bases, J shed 4 bases, and the junction held 7 bases outside the gene matches. The CDR3 loop reads CASSPLQGSTEAFF. The CDR3 coding sequence is TGTGCCAGCAGCCCTCTACAGGGGAGCACTGAAGCTTTCTTT.

The gene calls are TRBV2 and TRBJ1-2, with TRBD1 identical over 7 bases. The CDR3 contains 13 residues. The junction had 9 bases not matched to a gene; V was cut back by 8 bases and J by 6 bases. Germline V gene data show CDR1 as SNHLY and CDR2 as FYNNEI. CDR3 loop: CASGREGADGYTF. The CDR3 DNA reads as TGTGCCAGCGGGAGGGAGGGGGCGGATGGCTACACCTTC.

This clonotype has only a few counts. V gene TRBV7-8 combines with J gene TRBJ2-5; TRBD1 might be the D (5 bases). Looked up from germline, CDR1 is SGHVS and CDR2 is FQNEAQ. V was clipped by 4 bases and J by 0 bases, with 15 bases between them. This CDR3 has 16 amino acids. CDR3 residues: CASSSRPTGNQETQYF. DNA of the CDR3: TGTGCCAGCAGCTCCCGACCAACAGGAAACCAAGAGACCCAGTACTTC.

This clonotype was seen a single time. A single base separates this from a much larger clone, so it may be a read error. V gene TRBV10-3 combines with J gene TRBJ1-1; D is unclear. The CDR3 spans 14 residues. V gave up 3 bases and J gave up 1 base, with 9 bases separating them. Germline values: CDR1 ENHRY, CDR2 SYGVKD. CDR3 nucleotides: TGTGCCATCAGTGAAACCGCAGGGAACACTGAAGCTTTCTTT. Its translation is CAISETAGNTEAFF.

This chain joins TRBV5-1 and TRBJ2-7; D is unclear. Trimming took off 4 bases at V and 1 base at J, with 12 bases between the two ends. Germline lookup yields CDR1 SGHRS and CDR2 YFSETQ. The CDR3 has 14 amino acids. The CDR3: CASSIPEGSYEQYF. The CDR3 DNA is TGCGCCAGCAGCATCCCAGAAGGGTCCTACGAGCAGTACTTC.

This chain uses TRBV20-1 with TRBJ1-1; D unresolved. The V and J ends lost 1 base and 6 bases respectively, with 9 bases between them. There are 12 residues in the CDR3. Looked up from germline, CDR1 is DFQATT and CDR2 is SNEGSKA (reference sequence). This CDR3 reads CSARGGTAEAFF. The CDR3 DNA sequence: TGCAGTGCTAGAGGTGGAACGGCTGAAGCTTTCTTT.

J is TRBJ2-5 and V is TRBV29-1; TRBD2 matches 14 bases. Germline CDR1 reads SQVTM; CDR2 reads ANQGSEA. The CDR3 spans 15 residues. Germline trimming cut 6 bases from V and 5 bases from J; bases unmatched to any gene: 8. CDR3 coding DNA: TGCAGCGTGAGGCCCGGGACTAGCGGGAGTGAGACCCAGTACTTC. Its protein is CSVRPGTSGSETQYF. Full variable domain (rest looked up from reference TRBV29-1 and TRBJ2-5): SAVISQKPSRDICQRGTSLTIQCQVDSQVTMMFWYRQQPGQSLTLIATANQGSEATYESGFVIDKFPISRPNLTFSTLTVSNMSPEDSSIYLCSVRPGTSGSETQYFGPGTRLLVL.